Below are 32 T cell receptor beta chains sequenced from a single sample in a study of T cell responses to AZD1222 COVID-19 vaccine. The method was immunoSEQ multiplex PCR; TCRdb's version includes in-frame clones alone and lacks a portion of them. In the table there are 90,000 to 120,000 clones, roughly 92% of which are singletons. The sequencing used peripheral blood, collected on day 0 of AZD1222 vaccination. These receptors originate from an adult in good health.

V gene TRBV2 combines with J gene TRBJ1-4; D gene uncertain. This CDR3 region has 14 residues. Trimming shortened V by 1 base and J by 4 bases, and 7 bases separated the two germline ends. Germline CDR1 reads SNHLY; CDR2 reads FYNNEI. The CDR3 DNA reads TGTGCCAGCAGTGAAGGCCGGCTTAATGAAAAACTGTTTTTT. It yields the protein CASSEGRLNEKLFF.

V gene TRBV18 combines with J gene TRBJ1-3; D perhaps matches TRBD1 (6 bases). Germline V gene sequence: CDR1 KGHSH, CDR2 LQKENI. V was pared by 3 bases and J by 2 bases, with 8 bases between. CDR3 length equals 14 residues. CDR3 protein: CASSPGGTGNTIYF. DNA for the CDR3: TGTGCCAGCTCACCGGGGGGCACTGGAAACACCATATATTTT.

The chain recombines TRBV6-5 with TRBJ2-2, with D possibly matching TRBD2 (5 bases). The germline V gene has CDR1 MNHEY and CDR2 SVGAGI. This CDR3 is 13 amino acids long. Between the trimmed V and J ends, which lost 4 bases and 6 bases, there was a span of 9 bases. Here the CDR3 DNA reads TGTGCCAGCAGTTTTGTGAGGGCCGGGGAGCTGTTTTTT. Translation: CASSFVRAGELFF.

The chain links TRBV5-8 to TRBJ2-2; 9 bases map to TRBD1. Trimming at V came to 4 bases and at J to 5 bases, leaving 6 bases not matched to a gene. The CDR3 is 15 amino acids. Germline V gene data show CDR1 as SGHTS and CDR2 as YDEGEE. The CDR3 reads CASSNLGQGTGELFF. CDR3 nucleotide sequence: TGTGCCAGCAGCAACCTCGGACAGGGGACCGGGGAGCTGTTTTTT. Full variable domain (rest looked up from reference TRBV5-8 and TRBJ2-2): EAGVTQSPTHLIKTRGQQATLRCSPISGHTSVYWYQQALGLGLQFLLWYDEGEERNRGNFPPRFSGRQFPNYSSELNVNALELEDSALYLCASSNLGQGTGELFFGEGSRLTVL.

The CDR3 DNA is TGTGCCAATCCGGGAGGGGGCGGTGAGCAGTTCTTC. This codes for CANPGGGGEQFF. The chain employs TRBV3-1 (or the pseudogene TRBV3-2) and TRBJ2-1; perhaps TRBD2 as D (8 bases). This CDR3 has 12 residues. Between the trimmed V and J ends, which lost 10 bases and 9 bases, there was a span of 16 bases. CDR1 and CDR2 (germline): LGHDT, YNNKEL (reference sequence).

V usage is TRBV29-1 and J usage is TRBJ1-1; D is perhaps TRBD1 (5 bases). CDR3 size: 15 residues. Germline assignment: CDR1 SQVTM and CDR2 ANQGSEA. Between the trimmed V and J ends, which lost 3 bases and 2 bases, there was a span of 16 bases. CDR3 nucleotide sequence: TGCAGCGTTGATTACAGCCATGGGGCAAACACTGAAGCTTTCTTT. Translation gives CSVDYSHGANTEAFF.

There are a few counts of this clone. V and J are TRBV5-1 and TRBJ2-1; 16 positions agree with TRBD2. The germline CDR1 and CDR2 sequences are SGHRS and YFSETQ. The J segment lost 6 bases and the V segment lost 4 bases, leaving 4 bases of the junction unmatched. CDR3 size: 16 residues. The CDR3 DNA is TGCGCCAGCAGCGCGGGACTAGCGGGAGGGCGCAATGAGCAGTTCTTC. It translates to CASSAGLAGGRNEQFF. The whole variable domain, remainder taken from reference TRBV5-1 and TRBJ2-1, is KAGVTQTPRYLIKTRGQQVTLSCSPISGHRSVSWYQQTPGQGLQFLFEYFSETQRNKGNFPGRFSGRQFSNSRSEMNVSTLELGDSALYLCASSAGLAGGRNEQFFGPGTRLTVL.

CDR3: CAISDRTSGRYTDTQYF. Written as DNA, the CDR3 is TGTGCCATCAGTGATAGGACTAGCGGGAGATACACAGATACGCAGTATTTT. The J gene is TRBJ2-3, the V gene TRBV10-3; 13 nucleotides match TRBD2. Germline assignment: CDR1 ENHRY and CDR2 SYGVKD. The CDR3 extends over 17 amino acids. After removal of 3 bases from V and 2 bases from J, the junction contained 5 bases not matched to a gene.

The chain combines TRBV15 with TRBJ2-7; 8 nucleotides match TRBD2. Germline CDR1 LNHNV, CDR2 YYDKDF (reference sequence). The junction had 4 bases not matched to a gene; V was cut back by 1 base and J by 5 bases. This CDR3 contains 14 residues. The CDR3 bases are TGTGCCACCAGCAGAGGAGCGGGAGCGCACGAGCAGTACTTC. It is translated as CATSRGAGAHEQYF. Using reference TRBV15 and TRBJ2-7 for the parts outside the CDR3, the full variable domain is DAMVIQNPRYQVTQFGKPVTLSCSQTLNHNVMYWYQQKSSQAPKLLFHYYDKDFNNEADTPDNFQSRRPNTSFCFLDIRSPGLGDTAMYLCATSRGAGAHEQYFGPGTRLTVT.

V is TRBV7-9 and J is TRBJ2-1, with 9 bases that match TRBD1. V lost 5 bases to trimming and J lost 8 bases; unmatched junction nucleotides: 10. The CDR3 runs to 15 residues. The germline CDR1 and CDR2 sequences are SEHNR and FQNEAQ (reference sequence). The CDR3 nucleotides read TGTGCCAGCAGCCTAACCGGGACAGGGCTCGATGAGCAGTTCTTC. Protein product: CASSLTGTGLDEQFF.

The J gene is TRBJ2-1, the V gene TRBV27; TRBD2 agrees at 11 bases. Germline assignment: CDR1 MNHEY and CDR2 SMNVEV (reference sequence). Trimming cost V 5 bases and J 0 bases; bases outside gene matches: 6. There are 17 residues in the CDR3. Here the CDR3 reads CASSDRLAGSSYNEQFF. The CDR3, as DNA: TGTGCCAGCAGTGACCGACTAGCGGGAAGCTCCTACAATGAGCAGTTCTTC.

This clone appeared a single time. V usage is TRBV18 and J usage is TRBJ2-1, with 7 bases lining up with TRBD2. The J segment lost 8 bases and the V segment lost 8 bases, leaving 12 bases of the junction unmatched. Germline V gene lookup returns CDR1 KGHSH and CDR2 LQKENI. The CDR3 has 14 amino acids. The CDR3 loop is CASPDGGDYDEQFF. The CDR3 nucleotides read TGTGCCAGCCCCGATGGGGGGGATTATGATGAGCAGTTCTTC.

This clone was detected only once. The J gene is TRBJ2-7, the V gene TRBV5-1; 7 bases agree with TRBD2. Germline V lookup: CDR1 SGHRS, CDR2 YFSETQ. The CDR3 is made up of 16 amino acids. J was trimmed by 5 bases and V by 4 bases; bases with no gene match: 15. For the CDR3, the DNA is TGCGCCAGCAGCCCAATAGGTCGGGGGGATAATGACGAGCAGTACTTC. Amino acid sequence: CASSPIGRGDNDEQYF. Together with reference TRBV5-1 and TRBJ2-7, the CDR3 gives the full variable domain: KAGVTQTPRYLIKTRGQQVTLSCSPISGHRSVSWYQQTPGQGLQFLFEYFSETQRNKGNFPGRFSGRQFSNSRSEMNVSTLELGDSALYLCASSPIGRGDNDEQYFGPGTRLTVT.

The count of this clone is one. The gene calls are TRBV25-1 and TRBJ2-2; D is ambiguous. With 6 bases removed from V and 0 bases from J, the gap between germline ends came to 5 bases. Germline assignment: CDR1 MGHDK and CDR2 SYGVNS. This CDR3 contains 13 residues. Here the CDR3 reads CASRDANTGELFF. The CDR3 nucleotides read TGTGCCAGCAGGGATGCGAACACCGGGGAGCTGTTTTTT.

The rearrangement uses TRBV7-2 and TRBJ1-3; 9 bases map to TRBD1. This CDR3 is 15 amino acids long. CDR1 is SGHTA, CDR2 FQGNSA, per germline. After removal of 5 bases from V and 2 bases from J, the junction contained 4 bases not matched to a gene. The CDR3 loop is CASSPWTGAGNTIYF. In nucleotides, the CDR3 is TGTGCCAGCAGCCCATGGACAGGGGCTGGAAACACCATATATTTT.

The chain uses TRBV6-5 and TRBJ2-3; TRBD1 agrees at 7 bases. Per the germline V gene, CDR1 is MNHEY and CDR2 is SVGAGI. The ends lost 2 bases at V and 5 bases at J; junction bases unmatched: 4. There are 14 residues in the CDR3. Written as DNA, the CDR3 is TGTGCCAGCAGTTACGGTAGGGGGCGAGATACGCAGTATTTT. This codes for CASSYGRGRDTQYF.

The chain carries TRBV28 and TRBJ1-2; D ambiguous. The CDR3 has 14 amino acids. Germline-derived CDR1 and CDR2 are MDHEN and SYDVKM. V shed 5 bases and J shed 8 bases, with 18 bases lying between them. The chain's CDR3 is CASSLLSLSDGYTF. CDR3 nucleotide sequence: TGTGCCAGCAGTCTCCTATCCTTATCCGACGGCTACACCTTC.

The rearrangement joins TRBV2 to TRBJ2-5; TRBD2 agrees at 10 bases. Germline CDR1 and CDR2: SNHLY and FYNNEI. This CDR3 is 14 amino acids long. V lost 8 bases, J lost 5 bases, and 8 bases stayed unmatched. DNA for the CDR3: TGTGCCAGCTTGATACTAGCGGGAATGGAGACCCAGTACTTC. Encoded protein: CASLILAGMETQYF.

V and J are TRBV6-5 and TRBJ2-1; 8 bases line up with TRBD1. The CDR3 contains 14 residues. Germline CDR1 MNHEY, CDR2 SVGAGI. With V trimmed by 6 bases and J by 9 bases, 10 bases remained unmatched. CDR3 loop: CASRSRRGPGEQFF. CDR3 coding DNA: TGTGCCAGCAGATCACGCAGGGGGCCGGGTGAGCAGTTCTTC.

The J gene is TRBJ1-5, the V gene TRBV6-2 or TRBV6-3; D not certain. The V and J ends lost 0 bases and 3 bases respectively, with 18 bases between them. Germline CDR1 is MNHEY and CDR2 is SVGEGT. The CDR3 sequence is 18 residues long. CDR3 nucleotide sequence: TGTGCCAGCAGTTACTCTCCGACGGACCTTGGGATCAATCAGCCCCAGCATTTT. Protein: CASSYSPTDLGINQPQHF.

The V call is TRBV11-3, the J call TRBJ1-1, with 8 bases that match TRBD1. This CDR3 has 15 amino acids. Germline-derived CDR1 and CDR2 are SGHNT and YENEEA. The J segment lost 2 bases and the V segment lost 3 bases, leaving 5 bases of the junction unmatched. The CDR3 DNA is TGTGCCAGCAGCTTTTCCGGACAGGGCAACACTGAAGCTTTCTTT. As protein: CASSFSGQGNTEAFF.

The CDR3 loop is CASSQARGLGSPLHF. DNA of the CDR3: TGTGCCAGCAGCCAAGCAAGGGGATTGGGTTCACCCCTCCACTTT. V gene TRBV3-1 (or the pseudogene TRBV3-2) combines with J gene TRBJ1-6; D is perhaps TRBD1 (5 bases). The CDR3 is made up of 15 amino acids. Trimming removed 1 base from V and 9 bases from J, with 13 bases in between. Germline V gene lookup returns CDR1 LGHDT and CDR2 YNNKEL (reference sequence).

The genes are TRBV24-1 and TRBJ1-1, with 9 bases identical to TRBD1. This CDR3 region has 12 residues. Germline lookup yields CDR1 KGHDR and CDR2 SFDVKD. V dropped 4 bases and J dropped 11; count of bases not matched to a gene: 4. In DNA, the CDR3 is TGTGCCACCAGTGACTACAGGGGGCGTGCTTTCTTT. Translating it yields CATSDYRGRAFF.

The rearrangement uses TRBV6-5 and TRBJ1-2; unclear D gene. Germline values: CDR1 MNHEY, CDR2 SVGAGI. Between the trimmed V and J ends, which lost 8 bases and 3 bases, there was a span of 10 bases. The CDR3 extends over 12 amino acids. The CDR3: CASLQVHYGYTF. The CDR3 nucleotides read TGTGCCAGCCTCCAGGTTCACTATGGCTACACCTTC.

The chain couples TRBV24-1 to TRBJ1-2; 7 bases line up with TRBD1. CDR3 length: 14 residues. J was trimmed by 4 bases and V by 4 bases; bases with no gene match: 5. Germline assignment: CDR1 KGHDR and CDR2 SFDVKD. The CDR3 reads CATSDKNRGYGYTF. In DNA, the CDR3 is TGTGCCACCAGTGACAAAAACAGGGGCTATGGCTACACCTTC.

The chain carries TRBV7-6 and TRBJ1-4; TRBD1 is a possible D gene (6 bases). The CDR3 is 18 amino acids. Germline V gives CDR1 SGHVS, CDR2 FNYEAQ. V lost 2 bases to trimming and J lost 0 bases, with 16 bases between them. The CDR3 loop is CASSLSMTGFATNEKLFF. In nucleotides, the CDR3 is TGTGCCAGCAGCTTAAGCATGACAGGATTTGCAACTAATGAAAAACTGTTTTTT.

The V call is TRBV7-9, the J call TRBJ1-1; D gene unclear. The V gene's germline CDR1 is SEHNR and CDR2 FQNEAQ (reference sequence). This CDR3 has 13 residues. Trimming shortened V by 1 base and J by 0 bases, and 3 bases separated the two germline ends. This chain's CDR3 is CASSLGMNTEAFF. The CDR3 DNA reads TGTGCCAGCAGCTTAGGGATGAACACTGAAGCTTTCTTT. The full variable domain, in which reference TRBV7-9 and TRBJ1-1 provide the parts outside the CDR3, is DTGVSQNPRHKITKRGQNVTFRCDPISEHNRLYWYRQTLGQGPEFLTYFQNEAQLEKSRLLSDRFSAERPKGSFSTLEIQRTEQGDSAMYLCASSLGMNTEAFFGQGTRLTVV.

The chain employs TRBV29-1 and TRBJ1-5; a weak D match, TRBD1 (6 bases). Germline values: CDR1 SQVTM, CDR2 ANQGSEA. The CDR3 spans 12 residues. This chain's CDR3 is CRHREDGQPQHF. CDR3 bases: TGCAGGCACAGGGAGGACGGTCAGCCCCAGCATTTT.

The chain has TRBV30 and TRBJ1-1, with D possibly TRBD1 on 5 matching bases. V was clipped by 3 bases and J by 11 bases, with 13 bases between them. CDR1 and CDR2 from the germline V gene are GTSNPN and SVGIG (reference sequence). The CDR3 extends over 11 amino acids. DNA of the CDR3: TGTGCCTGGAGCAACGGGGCTGGGGCTTTCTTT. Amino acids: CAWSNGAGAFF.

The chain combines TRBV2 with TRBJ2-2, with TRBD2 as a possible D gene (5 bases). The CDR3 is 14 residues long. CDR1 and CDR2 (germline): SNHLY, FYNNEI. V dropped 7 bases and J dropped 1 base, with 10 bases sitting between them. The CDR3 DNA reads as TGTGCCAGCATAGGACTCATGAACACCGGGGAGCTGTTTTTT. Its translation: CASIGLMNTGELFF.

Written as DNA, the CDR3 is TGTGCCAGCAGTTTTATGCTGTGCGAGGCTTTCTTT. The encoded protein is CASSFMLCEAFF. This sequence joins TRBV25-1 and TRBJ1-1; D unclear. CDR3 length equals 12 residues. Looked up from germline, CDR1 is MGHDK and CDR2 is SYGVNS. V gave up 5 bases and J gave up 11 bases, with 15 bases separating them.

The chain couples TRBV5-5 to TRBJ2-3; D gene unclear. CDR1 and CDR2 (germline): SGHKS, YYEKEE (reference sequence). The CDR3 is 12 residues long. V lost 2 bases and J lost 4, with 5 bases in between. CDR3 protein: CASSFKADTQYF. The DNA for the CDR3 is TGTGCCAGCAGCTTTAAGGCAGATACGCAGTATTTT.